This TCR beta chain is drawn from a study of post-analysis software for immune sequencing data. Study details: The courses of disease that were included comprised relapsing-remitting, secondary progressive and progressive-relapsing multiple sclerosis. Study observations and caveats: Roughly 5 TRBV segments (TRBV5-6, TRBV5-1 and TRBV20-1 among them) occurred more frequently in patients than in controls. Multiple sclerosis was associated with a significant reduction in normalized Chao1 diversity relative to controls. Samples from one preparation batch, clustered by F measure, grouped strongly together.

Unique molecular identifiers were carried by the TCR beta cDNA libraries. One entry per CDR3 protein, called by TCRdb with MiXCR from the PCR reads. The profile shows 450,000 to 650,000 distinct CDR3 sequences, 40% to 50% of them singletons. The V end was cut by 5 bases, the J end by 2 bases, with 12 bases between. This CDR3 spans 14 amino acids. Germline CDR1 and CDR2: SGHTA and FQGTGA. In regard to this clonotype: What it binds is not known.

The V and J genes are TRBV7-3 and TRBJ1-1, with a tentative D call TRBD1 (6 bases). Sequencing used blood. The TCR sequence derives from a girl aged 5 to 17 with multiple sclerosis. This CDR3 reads CASSPGRGNTEAFF. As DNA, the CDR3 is TGTGCCAGCAGCCCGGGCAGGGGAAACACTGAAGCTTTCTTT.